The rows below give T cell receptor beta chains drawn from one sample of a study of response to subunit inactivated influenza vaccine. MiXCR, applied by TCRdb to the RT-PCR reads, yields one record per CDR3 protein. The sample has around 580,000 distinct CDR3 sequences, 10% to 15% seen once. Source: PBMCs from blood, taken on the day of vaccination. The receptors stem from a man aged 45 to 65 who received an inactivated influenza vaccine. Both conserved end residues are part of each CDR3. Each record gives: D gene, J gene, clone size, V gene, CDR3 DNA, CDR3 protein. A D gene is named only where the DNA matches it firmly. Clone size is given for some rows only: seen once, a few or many times, or a class if the clone is expanded.

>-|TRBJ2-2|many|TRBV18
TGTGCCAGCTCACCGCGGGGCTCTTACACCGGGGAGCTGTTTTTT
CASSPRGSYTGELFF
>TRBD1|TRBJ2-7|few|TRBV5-1
TGCGCCAGCAGCTTGGGAAGTAGGGGGCTCCACGAGCAGTACTTC
CASSLGSRGLHEQYF
>-|TRBJ2-2|few|TRBV20-1
TGCAGTGCTAGAGACAGTAGCCATCAGTTCGCGAACACCGGGGAGCTGTTTTTT
CSARDSSHQFANTGELFF
>TRBD1|TRBJ1-2|-|TRBV2
TGTGCCAGCAGCCGGGACAGGGTTTGGGATGGCTACACCTTC
CASSRDRVWDGYTF
>TRBD1|TRBJ2-7|few|TRBV25-1
TGTGCCAGCAGTACCTTAGGGGGCAGATCCTACGAGCAGTACTTC
CASSTLGGRSYEQYF
>TRBD1|TRBJ2-4|-|TRBV7-6
TGTGCCAGCAGCGTTAGGACAGGGAGGTCCAAAAACATTCAGTACTTC
CASSVRTGRSKNIQYF
>-|TRBJ1-1|few|TRBV20-1
TGCAGTGCTAGAGAAGGGCCAGGGGCACCCCCTTTCTTT
CSAREGPGAPPFF
>TRBD2|TRBJ2-2|-|TRBV13
TGTGCCAGCAGCTCCAGTCTAGCGGGACTGAACACCGGGGAGCTGTTTTTT
CASSSSLAGLNTGELFF
>-|TRBJ2-7|few|TRBV15
TGTGCCACCAGCAGCGACAGTACAGGTTCTAACTACGAGCAGTACTTC
CATSSDSTGSNYEQYF
>-|TRBJ2-5|-|TRBV7-2
TGTGCCAGCAGCTTCGACGGACCCCAAGAGACCCAGTACTTC
CASSFDGPQETQYF
>TRBD1|TRBJ1-5|few|TRBV9
TGTGCCAGCAGCGTGACAGGGGGATCTCAGCCCCAGCATTTT
CASSVTGGSQPQHF
>TRBD1|TRBJ2-2|-|TRBV4-2
TGTGCCAGCAGCCAAGGCACAGGGGTCGGGGAGCTGTTTTTT
CASSQGTGVGELFF
>TRBD1|TRBJ2-7|many|TRBV10-3
TGTGCCTCCCGGACAGGGGTGGACGAGCAGTACTTC
CASRTGVDEQYF
>TRBD1|TRBJ2-7|few|TRBV18
TGTGCCAGCTCACCGGAGACCGGGACAGAGTACGAGCAGTACTTC
CASSPETGTEYEQYF
>-|TRBJ1-6|-|TRBV6-1
TGTGCCAGCATCCTGGACCGGTCTGGATCACCCCTCCACTTT
CASILDRSGSPLHF
>TRBD2|TRBJ2-3|few|TRBV24-1
TGTGCCACCAGTGAACCGGGACTAGCGGGGATCACAGATACGCAGTATTTT
CATSEPGLAGITDTQYF
>TRBD2|TRBJ2-1|-|TRBV24-1
TGTGCCACCAGTGATTTCCAAGCGGGAGACTACAATGAGCAGTTCTTC
CATSDFQAGDYNEQFF
>-|TRBJ2-1|-|TRBV28
TGTGCCAGCAGTTTCAAGGTGGATGAGCAGTTCTTC
CASSFKVDEQFF
>-|TRBJ1-2|few|TRBV11-2
TGTGCCAGCAGCCGGAACGGGGGGGGGTTGTATGGCTACACCTTC
CASSRNGGGLYGYTF
>-|TRBJ2-2|-|TRBV20-1
TGCAGTGCTAAAGTACTGCCAATGAACACCGGGGAGCTGTTTTTT
CSAKVLPMNTGELFF
>TRBD2|TRBJ2-2|-|TRBV3-1
TGTGCCAGCAGCCAAGATTTTGGACTAGCGGGATTTGCCGGGGAGCTGTTTTTT
CASSQDFGLAGFAGELFF
>TRBD2|TRBJ2-5|few|TRBV15
TGTGCCACCATAGCGGGAGGCCACCAAGAGACCCAGTACTTC
CATIAGGHQETQYF
>TRBD1|TRBJ2-1|few|TRBV20-1
TGCAGTGCTAGAGATCCGGGACAGGGAGGTATAGCGGGCGATGAGCAGTTCTTC
CSARDPGQGGIAGDEQFF
>-|TRBJ2-2|few|TRBV6-1
TGTGCCAGCAGCCATGTCATTGGGGCTGGCGGGGAGCTGTTTTTT
CASSHVIGAGGELFF
>-|TRBJ2-1|few|TRBV29-1
TGCAGCGTATGGGCCCTCGGAGGCAATGGGCAGTTCTTC
CSVWALGGNGQFF
>-|TRBJ2-5|few|TRBV7-2
TGTGCCAGCAGCCGAGACAGGTACCAAGAGACCCAGTACTTC
CASSRDRYQETQYF